The 31 T cell receptor beta chains listed next were all sequenced from one sample in a study of cytotoxic CD8 clonotypes in ibrutinib-treated CLL. TCRdb's table, derived via immunoSEQ multiplex PCR, lists solely in-frame clones and lacks some. The profile shows about 140,000 clones, around 77% of them singletons. Sequencing used PBMCs, obtained after 12 months of ibrutinib treatment. The receptors derive from a human donor with chronic lymphocytic leukemia.

The rearrangement joins TRBV15 to TRBJ2-5, with unresolved D. In germline, CDR1 is LNHNV, CDR2 YYDKDF (reference sequence). Trimming removed 0 bases at V and 2 bases at J, with 10 bases between. The CDR3 is 15 residues long. For the CDR3, the DNA is TGTGCCACCAGCAGAGATTTTTTCAGACAAGAGACCCAGTACTTC. It codes for CATSRDFFRQETQYF.

V usage is TRBV6-5 and J usage is TRBJ2-3; D gene ambiguous. Trimming shortened V by 7 bases and J by 6 bases, and 20 bases separated the two germline ends. From germline, CDR1 is MNHEY and CDR2 SVGAGI. CDR3 length equals 15 residues. CDR3 coding DNA: TGTGCCAGCACCGCGGAACACGCAGACTGGGATACGCAGTATTTT. Translated, it gives CASTAEHADWDTQYF.

The V and J genes are TRBV9 and TRBJ1-1; perhaps TRBD1 as D (6 bases). Trimming cost V 3 bases and J 2 bases, with 14 bases left between them. The CDR3 totals 15 residues. Germline V CDR1 and CDR2: SGDLS, YYNGEE. The DNA of the CDR3 is TGTGCCAGCAGCGCAGAGGTGGGGGGCAACACTGAAGCTTTCTTT. Its translation: CASSAEVGGNTEAFF.

This chain connects TRBV6-1 to TRBJ2-5; 12 bases are shared with TRBD2. The CDR3 has 16 amino acids. Germline-derived CDR1 and CDR2 are MNHNS and SASEGT. The V segment lost 0 bases and the J segment 4 bases; nucleotides outside the gene matches: 3. This CDR3 is CASSEALAGGPETQYF. The CDR3 DNA follows: TGTGCCAGCAGTGAAGCCCTAGCGGGGGGGCCAGAGACCCAGTACTTC.

This clone was seen more than once but under ten times. The V and J genes are TRBV19 and TRBJ1-2, with D perhaps matching TRBD1 (5 bases). V gave up 5 bases and J gave up 4 bases, with 14 bases separating them. Germline V gene data show CDR1 as LNHDA and CDR2 as SQIVND (reference sequence). The CDR3 covers 14 residues. The CDR3 here is CASSAGTEVYGYTF. The CDR3 bases are TGTGCCAGTAGTGCCGGGACCGAAGTCTATGGCTACACCTTC. Together with reference TRBV19 and TRBJ1-2, the CDR3 gives the full variable domain: DGGITQSPKYLFRKEGQNVTLSCEQNLNHDAMYWYRQDPGQGLRLIYYSQIVNDFQKGDIAEGYSVSREKKESFPLTVTSAQKNPTAFYLCASSAGTEVYGYTFGSGTRLTVV.

About this clone: The same CDR3 can be traced to other DNA sequences in this sample. The chain combines TRBV30 with TRBJ2-7; D is possibly TRBD2 (6 bases). CDR3 size: 14 residues. With 0 bases removed from V and 0 bases from J, the gap between germline ends came to 9 bases. CDR1 GTSNPN and CDR2 SVGIG come from the germline V gene (reference sequence). The CDR3: CAWSVAGSSYEQYF. Here the CDR3 DNA reads TGTGCCTGGAGTGTCGCGGGGAGCTCCTACGAGCAGTACTTC. Full variable domain (rest looked up from reference TRBV30 and TRBJ2-7): SQTIHQWPATLVQPVGSPLSLECTVEGTSNPNLYWYRQAAGRGLQLLFYSVGIGQISSEVPQNLSASRPQDRQFILSSKKLLLSDSGFYLCAWSVAGSSYEQYFGPGTRLTVT.

This clone has only one observation. This chain joins TRBV12-2 and TRBJ2-4; the table assigns TRBD1, which was not confirmed against the DNA. TRBV12-2 is marked as a pseudogene. The length of the CDR3 is 15 residues. CDR3 amino acids: CASRLQGMPQNIQYF. The CDR3 nucleotides read TGTGCAAGTCGCTTACAGGGCATGCCCCAAAACATTCAGTACTTC.

The chain couples TRBV4-2 to TRBJ2-5, with D unclear. This CDR3 is 14 amino acids long. Trimming left V 0 bases short and J 4 bases short, with 9 bases between. The germline V gene has CDR1 LGHNA and CDR2 YNFKEQ. The CDR3 is CASSQESIRETQYF. DNA for the CDR3: TGTGCCAGCAGCCAAGAGTCTATTCGAGAGACCCAGTACTTC.

V usage is TRBV7-6 and J usage is TRBJ2-3; 9 bases agree with TRBD2. Trimming took 2 bases from V and 0 from J; bases not matched to a gene: 6. The CDR3 runs 17 residues. CDR1 and CDR2 from the germline V gene are SGHVS and FNYEAQ. CDR3 nucleotides: TGTGCCAGCAGCTTACGGGTCACTAGCGGGAGCACAGATACGCAGTATTTT. Translation: CASSLRVTSGSTDTQYF.

Written as DNA, the CDR3 is TGTGCCAGCTCACCACTCGACAGGGGGCGGACTACAACTAATGAAAAACTGTTTTTT. Protein product: CASSPLDRGRTTTNEKLFF. The rearrangement uses TRBV18 and TRBJ1-4; TRBD1 aligns across 10 bases. J was trimmed by 0 bases and V by 1 base; bases with no gene match: 8. The germline gives CDR1 KGHSH, CDR2 LQKENI. This CDR3 spans 19 amino acids.

The chain is built from TRBV5-1 and TRBJ2-1, with no clear D. The CDR3 loop spans 14 amino acids. Trimming cost V 1 base and J 7 bases, with 12 bases left between them. Germline lookup yields CDR1 SGHRS and CDR2 YFSETQ. The CDR3 DNA sequence: TGCGCCAGCAGCTTGTTGGGTGGTTGGAATGAGCAGTTCTTC. It is translated as CASSLLGGWNEQFF.

CDR3: CASSLFNGGSVGTEAFF. The CDR3 nucleotides read TGTGCCAGCAGCTTATTCAATGGGGGATCGGTTGGCACTGAAGCTTTCTTT. The chain joins TRBV7-9 to TRBJ1-1; tentatively, D is TRBD1 (5 bases). Germline-derived CDR1 and CDR2 are SEHNR and FQNEAQ (reference sequence). With 2 bases removed from V and 4 bases from J, the gap between germline ends came to 20 bases. CDR3 length equals 17 residues.

This chain joins TRBV27 and TRBJ1-1, with D uncertain. V lost 7 bases, J lost 1 base, and 16 bases lay in between. CDR1 MNHEY and CDR2 SMNVEV come from the germline V gene (reference sequence). This CDR3 is built from 15 residues. The chain's CDR3 is CASNNGPGGNTEAFF. DNA of the CDR3: TGTGCCAGCAACAACGGGCCAGGAGGGAACACTGAAGCTTTCTTT.

The gene calls are TRBV7-2 and TRBJ2-7, with D possibly TRBD2 on 6 matching bases. The CDR3 has 15 amino acids. V was trimmed by 7 bases and J by 3 bases, leaving 19 bases between them. Germline V gives CDR1 SGHTA, CDR2 FQGNSA. The CDR3 loop is CASKGEDINYYEQYF. The DNA for the CDR3 is TGTGCCAGCAAAGGGGAGGACATAAACTACTACGAGCAGTACTTC.

The chain employs TRBV6-5 and TRBJ1-5; D call uncertain. The V gene lost 2 bases and the J gene lost 3 bases, with 5 bases spanning the gap. Germline V gene data show CDR1 as MNHEY and CDR2 as SVGAGI. The CDR3 runs to 13 residues. For the CDR3, the DNA is TGTGCCAGCAGTTACGGGGTCAATCAGCCCCAGCATTTT. It specifies CASSYGVNQPQHF.

This rearrangement joins TRBV4-1 to TRBJ1-1, with 9 bases aligning to TRBD1. The CDR3 has 17 residues. CDR1 MGHRA and CDR2 YSYEKL come from the germline V gene. V lost 2 bases, J lost 2 bases, and 9 bases stayed unmatched. This chain's CDR3 is CASSQFTGGRYNTEAFF. The CDR3 DNA is TGCGCCAGCAGCCAATTTACAGGGGGCAGGTACAACACTGAAGCTTTCTTT.

The chain is built from TRBV27 and TRBJ2-1; TRBD2 aligns across 10 bases. From germline, CDR1 is MNHEY and CDR2 SMNVEV (reference sequence). The CDR3 runs to 14 residues. The ends lost 5 bases at V and 9 bases at J; junction bases unmatched: 7. The CDR3, as DNA: TGTGCCAGCAGTCCTAGCGGGAGTCCAGGTGAGCAGTTCTTC. Amino acid sequence: CASSPSGSPGEQFF.

The chain combines TRBV30 with TRBJ1-4, with 7 bases lining up with TRBD1. Germline values: CDR1 GTSNPN, CDR2 SVGIG (reference sequence). The CDR3 contains 12 residues. The DNA of the CDR3 is TGTGTCATGACAGGGACTAATGAAAAACTGTTTTTT. It is translated as CVMTGTNEKLFF.

This clone has a handful of counts. The chain is built from TRBV7-2 and TRBJ2-3; D not certain. This CDR3 contains 14 residues. Germline values: CDR1 SGHTA, CDR2 FQGNSA. Trimming shortened V by 0 bases and J by 4 bases, and 8 bases separated the two germline ends. CDR3 region: CASSLAPRPDTQYF. CDR3 in DNA: TGTGCCAGCAGCTTAGCACCCCGTCCAGATACGCAGTATTTT.

This rearrangement joins TRBV28 to TRBJ1-1; D unclear. This CDR3 is built from 12 residues. CDR1 is MDHEN and CDR2 is SYDVKM in the germline V gene. The CDR3 loop reads CAIIGMNTEAFF. CDR3 bases: TGTGCTATAATTGGGATGAACACTGAAGCTTTCTTT.

V usage is TRBV4-3 and J usage is TRBJ2-1; D is uncertain. V shed 1 base and J shed 1 base, with 8 bases lying between them. CDR1 LGHNA and CDR2 YSLEER come from the germline V gene. The CDR3 extends over 15 amino acids. This chain's CDR3 is CASSQALRSYNEQFF. DNA for the CDR3: TGCGCCAGCAGCCAAGCCCTGAGGTCCTACAATGAGCAGTTCTTC.

The rearrangement joins TRBV7-6 to TRBJ2-1, with D possibly being TRBD1 (6 bases). This CDR3 is 14 amino acids long. The ends were cut back, 2 bases at V and 3 bases at J, with 8 bases in the middle. Germline V gene data show CDR1 as SGHVS and CDR2 as FNYEAQ. CDR3: CASSLRDNYNEQFF. The DNA of the CDR3 is TGTGCCAGCAGCTTACGGGACAACTACAATGAGCAGTTCTTC.

This sequence joins TRBV9 and TRBJ2-3; 7 bases align to TRBD1. CDR3 length equals 15 residues. The germline gives CDR1 SGDLS, CDR2 YYNGEE. V lost 5 bases and J lost 0; bases outside the gene matches: 6. In DNA, the CDR3 is TGTGCCAGCAGGCACGGGACAGCTAGCACAGATACGCAGTATTTT. Protein sequence: CASRHGTASTDTQYF.

This chain connects TRBV9 to TRBJ2-1, with D tentatively TRBD1 or TRBD2 (5 bases each). CDR1 SGDLS and CDR2 YYNGEE come from the germline V gene. Trimming took 4 bases from V and 2 from J, leaving 13 bases between them. There are 15 residues in the CDR3. The CDR3 DNA reads as TGTGCCAGCAGCTTTAGACTGGGACCCTACAATGAGCAGTTCTTC. Translated, it gives CASSFRLGPYNEQFF.

Points on this clone: One end of the junction does not line up with germline, which may come from a read error. V gene TRBV4-1 combines with J gene TRBJ2-7, with 7 bases fitting TRBD2. This CDR3 spans 14 amino acids. Germline V gene sequence: CDR1 MGHRA, CDR2 YSYEKL. As DNA, the CDR3 is TGCGCCAGCAGGCCCGGGACTACCTCCGACGAGCAGTACTTC. Its protein is CASRPGTTSDEQYF.

V gene TRBV28 combines with J gene TRBJ1-3, with no clear D. V was shortened by 8 bases and J by 2 bases, with 13 bases between the two germline ends. The CDR3 is made up of 14 amino acids. Germline CDR1 MDHEN, CDR2 SYDVKM. Written as DNA, the CDR3 is TGTGCCAGCTTCCCCGCGGGAACTGGAAACACCATATATTTT. This encodes CASFPAGTGNTIYF.

With respect to this clone: Other nucleotide sequences in the sample specify the same CDR3. The chain recombines TRBV7-9 with TRBJ1-1; no firm D call. The CDR3 is made up of 13 amino acids. With 2 bases removed from V and 0 bases from J, the gap between germline ends came to 4 bases. Germline V gene sequence: CDR1 SEHNR, CDR2 FQNEAQ (reference sequence). The CDR3 region is CASSLSVNTEAFF. As DNA, the CDR3 is TGTGCCAGCAGCTTATCGGTGAACACTGAAGCTTTCTTT.

CDR3 sequence reads: CASRLTVYSNQPQHF. As DNA, the CDR3 is TGTGCCAGCAGATTGACGGTCTATAGCAATCAGCCCCAGCATTTT. The genes are TRBV28 and TRBJ1-5; D is undetermined. Germline CDR1 MDHEN, CDR2 SYDVKM. This CDR3 region has 15 residues. Trimming took off 6 bases at V and 0 bases at J, with 12 bases between the two ends.

This clone has a handful of counts. The rearrangement joins TRBV7-9 to TRBJ2-7; 8 bases agree with TRBD1. Per the germline V gene, CDR1 is SEHNR and CDR2 is FQNEAQ (reference sequence). The V gene end was trimmed by 0 bases and the J gene end by 7 bases; junction bases not matched to a gene: 14. The CDR3 consists of 17 residues. CDR3 region: CASSLAGLTGATREQYF. The DNA of the CDR3 is TGTGCCAGCAGCTTAGCGGGGCTGACAGGGGCCACGAGGGAGCAGTACTTC.

This clone has only a few counts. The gene calls are TRBV9 and TRBJ2-1, with D perhaps matching TRBD1 (5 bases). The CDR3 has 16 amino acids. V gave up 0 bases and J gave up 0 bases, with 10 bases separating them. The germline V gene has CDR1 SGDLS and CDR2 YYNGEE. CDR3 amino acids: CASSVAQGSSYNEQFF. The CDR3 DNA reads as TGTGCCAGCAGCGTAGCTCAGGGAAGCTCCTACAATGAGCAGTTCTTC.

This clone showed up just once. The J gene is TRBJ1-1, the V gene TRBV18; 10 bases agree with TRBD1. CDR3 length: 15 amino acids. Germline CDR1 KGHSH, CDR2 LQKENI. V lost 1 base and J lost 4; bases outside the gene matches: 3. For the CDR3, the DNA is TGTGCCAGCTCACCACGAGGGACAGGGGTCACTGAAGCTTTCTTT. It specifies CASSPRGTGVTEAFF.